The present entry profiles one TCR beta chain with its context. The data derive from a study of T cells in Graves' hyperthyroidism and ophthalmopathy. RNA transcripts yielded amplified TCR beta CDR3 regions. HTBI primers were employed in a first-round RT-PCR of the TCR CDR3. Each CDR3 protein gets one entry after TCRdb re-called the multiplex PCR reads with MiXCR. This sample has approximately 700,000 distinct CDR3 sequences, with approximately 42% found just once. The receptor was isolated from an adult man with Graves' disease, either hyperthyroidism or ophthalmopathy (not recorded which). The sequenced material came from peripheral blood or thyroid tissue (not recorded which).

CDR3 sequence reads: CAISESRGARYGYTF. In DNA form, the CDR3 reads TGTGCCATCAGTGAGTCGAGGGGCGCGAGGTATGGCTACACCTTC. This chain connects TRBV10-3 to TRBJ1-2; D might be TRBD1 (5 bases). This CDR3 comprises 15 residues. Per germline, CDR1 ENHRY and CDR2 SYGVKD. V lost 0 bases, J lost 5 bases, and 13 bases lay in between.